This TCR beta chain emerged from a study of OX40 agonist ivuxolimab in advanced cancers. For the study at large: Partial responses were achieved by three patients, one with hepatocellular carcinoma and two with cutaneous melanoma.

The assay was immunoSEQ multiplex PCR, and TCRdb's table has in-frame clones only and misses some. In the table there are 55,000 to 75,000 clones, around four fifths of which are singletons. Study results and limitations: At doses 0.1 to 3.0 mg/kg, CD4+ and CD8+ clones expanded.

Details on this clone: The antigen is unknown.

Autoimmune disease history or systemic immunosuppression was exclusionary. The sequence came from an adult with an advanced solid tumor such as melanoma, head and neck, liver or kidney cancer. The source material was CD4+ or CD8+ T cells sorted from blood, sampled in a trial of the OX40 agonist ivuxolimab.

CDR3 protein: CASSAGRAFTKNIQYF. The CDR3 DNA sequence: TGCGCCAGCAGCGCAGGACGGGCCTTTACCAAAAACATTCAGTACTTC. This chain uses TRBV4-1 with TRBJ2-4; no firm D call. Germline CDR1 reads MGHRA; CDR2 reads YSYEKL. The CDR3 covers 16 residues. V lost 5 bases to trimming and J lost 2 bases, with 16 bases between them.